The 8 T cell receptor beta chains below all came from one sample that was sequenced in a study of STAT5B mutations in CD4+ large granular lymphocyte leukemia. The repertoire was sequenced with immunoSEQ multiplex PCR; TCRdb's copy has only in-frame clones and lacks some. Counted here are several thousand clones, 76% occurring once; the ten biggest clones make up 74%. The material sequenced was PBMCs. These receptors were obtained from a man aged 65-85 years with CD4+ T-cell large granular lymphocyte leukemia.

V gene TRBV2 combines with J gene TRBJ2-3; D not certain. The CDR3 runs 13 residues. V gave up 1 base and J gave up 5 bases, with 7 bases separating them. Germline V gives CDR1 SNHLY, CDR2 FYNNEI. CDR3 residues: CASSEGLGDTQYF. Written as DNA, the CDR3 is TGTGCCAGCAGTGAAGGCCTCGGAGATACGCAGTATTTT. The entire variable domain, with the rest obtained from reference TRBV2 and TRBJ2-3, is as follows: EPEVTQTPSHQVTQMGQEVILRCVPISNHLYFYWYRQILGQKVEFLVSFYNNEISEKSEIFDDQFSVERPDGSNFTLKIRSTKLEDSAMYFCASSEGLGDTQYFGPGTRLTVL.

The rearrangement links TRBV9 to TRBJ1-1, with TRBD1 as a possible D gene (6 bases). V was pared by 8 bases and J by 5 bases, with 22 bases between. There are 15 residues in the CDR3. Germline assignment: CDR1 SGDLS and CDR2 YYNGEE. CDR3 in amino acids: CASARGRGGDTEAFF. CDR3 in DNA: TGTGCCAGTGCCCGGGGGCGGGGAGGGGATACTGAAGCTTTCTTT.

V and J are TRBV19 and TRBJ2-7; D unresolved. V lost 4 bases and J 3 bases, leaving 13 bases between the germline ends. There are 14 residues in the CDR3. Looked up from germline, CDR1 is LNHDA and CDR2 is SQIVND (reference sequence). Here the CDR3 reads CASSKLQNLYEQYF. For the CDR3, the DNA is TGTGCCAGTAGTAAATTACAAAACCTCTACGAGCAGTACTTC.

This clone was picked up one time. V usage is TRBV7-2 and J usage is TRBJ1-2; 8 bases are a match to TRBD1. Germline V gene lookup returns CDR1 SGHTA and CDR2 FQGNSA. J gave up 7 bases and V 4 bases, and 14 bases lay outside the gene matches. CDR3 length: 16 amino acids. The CDR3 bases are TGTGCCAGCAGCTCCAGGACAGGGCCGTCCTCTCTTGGCTACACCTTC. It is translated as CASSSRTGPSSLGYTF.

The chain combines TRBV6-5 with TRBJ1-1; D uncertain. CDR3 length: 13 amino acids. V was shortened by 3 bases and J by 4 bases, with 9 bases between the two germline ends. Germline loops: CDR1 MNHEY, CDR2 SVGAGI. This CDR3 is CASSYRWGTEAFF. CDR3 bases: TGTGCCAGCAGTTATCGTTGGGGCACTGAAGCTTTCTTT.

The chain carries TRBV4-2 and TRBJ2-5; 7 bases match TRBD2. V dropped 0 bases and J dropped 2; count of bases not matched to a gene: 6. The CDR3 sequence is 16 residues long. Germline CDR1 and CDR2: LGHNA and YNFKEQ. CDR3: CASSQDPSGSQETQYF. Written as DNA, the CDR3 is TGTGCCAGCAGCCAAGACCCTAGCGGTAGTCAAGAGACCCAGTACTTC.

The chain carries TRBV5-1 and TRBJ1-1, with D maybe TRBD1 (5 bases). The CDR3 is 14 residues long. The germline V gene encodes CDR1 SGHRS and CDR2 YFSETQ. Trimming removed 4 bases at V and 1 base at J, with 11 bases between. In nucleotides, the CDR3 is TGCGCCAGCAGCACGACAGCCCAGAACACTGAAGCTTTCTTT. This sequence encodes CASSTTAQNTEAFF.

The rearrangement joins TRBV7-9 to TRBJ2-7; D call uncertain. Germline CDR1 reads SEHNR; CDR2 reads FQNEAQ (reference sequence). The CDR3 spans 13 residues. V lost 5 bases and J lost 3, with 11 bases in between. The CDR3 DNA follows: TGTGCCAGCAGCCAGGCTAGAGTCTACGAGCAGTACTTC. Protein product: CASSQARVYEQYF.